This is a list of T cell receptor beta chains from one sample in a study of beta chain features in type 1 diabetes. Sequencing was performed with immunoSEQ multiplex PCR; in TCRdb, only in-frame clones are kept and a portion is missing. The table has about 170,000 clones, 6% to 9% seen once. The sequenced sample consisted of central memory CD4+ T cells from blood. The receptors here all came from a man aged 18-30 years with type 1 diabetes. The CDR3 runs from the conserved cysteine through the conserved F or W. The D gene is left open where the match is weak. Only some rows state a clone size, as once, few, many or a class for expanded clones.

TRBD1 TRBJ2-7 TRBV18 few CASSPLGQGAGEQYF
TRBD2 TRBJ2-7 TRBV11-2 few CASSLDFLAGISYEQYF
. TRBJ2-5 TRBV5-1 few CASSSNSGQETQYF
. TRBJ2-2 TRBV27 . CASSLEGPGAGELFF
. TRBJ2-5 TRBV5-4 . CASSLVGTGETQYF
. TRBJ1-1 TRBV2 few CASSERTLFTEAFF
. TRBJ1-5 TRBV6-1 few CASSNRVYSNQPQHF
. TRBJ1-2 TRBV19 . CASSIDRTVTLYGYTF
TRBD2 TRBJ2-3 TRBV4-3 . CASTPKSGAQGTQYF
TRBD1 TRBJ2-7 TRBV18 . CASSQGQADEQYF
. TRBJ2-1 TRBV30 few CAWTGGEQGAYNEQFF
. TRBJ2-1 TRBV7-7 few CASSLLQDYNEQFF
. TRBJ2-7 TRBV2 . CASSDRGYEQYF
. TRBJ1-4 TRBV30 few CAWSVHLGMSEKLFF
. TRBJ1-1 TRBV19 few CATRGFMNTEAFF
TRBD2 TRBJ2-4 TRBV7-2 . CASSLVASGIRAAKNIQYF
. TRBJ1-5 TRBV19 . CASKLGGMSNQPQHF
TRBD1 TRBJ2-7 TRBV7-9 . CASSLGQGLYEQYF
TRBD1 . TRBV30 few CAWSGLGTGAYEQYF
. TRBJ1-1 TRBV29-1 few CSVAATTGSTEAFF
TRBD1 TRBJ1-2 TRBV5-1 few CASSLEAGGDYGYTF
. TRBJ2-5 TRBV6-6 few CASSAQRETQYF
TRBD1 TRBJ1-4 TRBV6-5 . CASSPRTGREKLFF
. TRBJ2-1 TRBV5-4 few CASSFKTGNDEQFF
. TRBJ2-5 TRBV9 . CASSVGGPSWETQYF
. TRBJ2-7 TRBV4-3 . CASSQDLTVTYEQYF
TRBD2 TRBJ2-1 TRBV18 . CASSPPSGGAYNEQFF
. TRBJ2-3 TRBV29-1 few CSVESGGGNTDTQYF
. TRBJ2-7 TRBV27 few CASSFYTAVGRNEQYF
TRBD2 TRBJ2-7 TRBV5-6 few CASSWGLAVTYEQYF
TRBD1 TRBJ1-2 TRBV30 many CAWRGGQDYGYTF
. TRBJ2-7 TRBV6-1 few CASRDGGNSYEQYF
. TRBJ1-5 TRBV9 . CASSVGAIDNQPQHF
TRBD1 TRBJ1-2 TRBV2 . CAGSSGTGIGYTF
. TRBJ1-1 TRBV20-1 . CRSGVLGAAFF
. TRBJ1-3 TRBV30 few CAWRGAGTAGNTIYF
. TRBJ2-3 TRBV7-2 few CASSLVGGNPKDTQYF
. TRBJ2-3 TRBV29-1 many CSGYPPGETQYF
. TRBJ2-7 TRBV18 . CASSPERDEQYF
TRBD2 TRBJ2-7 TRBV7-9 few CASTPSRGRAYEQYF
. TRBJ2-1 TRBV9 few CASSVAPSSYNEQFF
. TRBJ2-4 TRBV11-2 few CASSPTRDIQYF
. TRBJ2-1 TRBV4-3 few CASSQEGGRGNEQFF
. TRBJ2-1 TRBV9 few CASSVDGTRYNEQFF
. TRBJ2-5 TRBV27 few CASSLSWEQETQYF
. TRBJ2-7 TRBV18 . CASSPHVFHEQYF
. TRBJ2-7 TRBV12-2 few CASRLAAGTGGHEQYF
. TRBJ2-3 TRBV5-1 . CASSLGSSDTQYF
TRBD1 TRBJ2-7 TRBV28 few CATVDLRDRVYEQYF
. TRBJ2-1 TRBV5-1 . CASSLTGNRYNEQFF